This T cell receptor beta chain was recovered during a study of graft-versus-host responses after intestinal transplantation. Study at large: Multivisceral, liver-intestinal, or isolated intestinal transplants were received by the recipients. Recipients across the board were started on anti-thymocyte globulin induction, then kept on tacrolimus and steroids for around 3 years. Study-level findings and limits: Within allografts, high graft-versus-host to host-versus-graft clonal ratios were seen among patients with graft-donor T cell macrochimerism. Researchers found GvH clones in recipient marrow, and some showed up first in ileum or blood.

Sequenced by immunoSEQ multiplex PCR; TCRdb stores in-frame clones only, minus some. The sample carries about 40,000 clones, 91% recorded once. The V gene lost 5 bases and the J gene lost 6 bases, with 14 bases spanning the gap. CDR1 is MNHEY and CDR2 is SVGAGI in the germline V gene. The CDR3 is made up of 13 amino acids. Comments on this clone: Its target is not known.

The receptor was isolated from a human patient who received an intestinal transplant, so some T cells may come from the graft donor. The V gene is TRBV6-5, the J gene TRBJ2-7; perhaps TRBD2 as D (5 bases). The source was PBMCs, collected approximately 320 days after intestinal transplant. The CDR3 region is CASSASPSGEQYF. The DNA of the CDR3 is TGTGCCAGCAGTGCTAGCCCCTCCGGCGAGCAGTACTTC.